Following are 7 T cell receptor beta chains from one sample sequenced in a study of blood T cell repertoires in COVID-19. Profiling relied on immunoSEQ multiplex PCR, and the TCRdb table lists in-frame clones only, not all of them. The sample yields hundreds of thousands of clones, roughly 84% seen once. Specimen: peripheral blood. These receptors were taken from an elderly woman with active or convalescent COVID-19.

The chain recombines TRBV4-3 with TRBJ2-3; 8 bases map to TRBD2. The CDR3 runs to 15 residues. J lost 5 bases, V lost 4 bases, and 8 bases had no gene match. The germline CDR1 and CDR2 sequences are LGHNA and YSLEER. CDR3 in amino acids: CASSPERGRLDTQYF. DNA for the CDR3: TGCGCCAGCAGCCCGGAGCGGGGGCGATTAGATACGCAGTATTTT.

This chain connects TRBV2 to TRBJ1-4; unclear D gene. The CDR3 loop spans 11 amino acids. Trimming cost V 5 bases and J 7 bases, with 5 bases left between them. Germline V CDR1 and CDR2: SNHLY, FYNNEI. The CDR3 DNA sequence: TGTGCCAGCAGTCCTATTGAAAAACTGTTTTTT. This translates into CASSPIEKLFF.

The V gene is TRBV7-2, the J gene TRBJ1-1; D possibly corresponds to TRBD1 (5 bases). Trimming took 1 base from V and 6 from J, leaving 12 bases between them. From germline, CDR1 is SGHTA and CDR2 FQGNSA. The CDR3 sequence is 14 residues long. CDR3 residues: CASSLVGGYPEAFF. CDR3 DNA: TGTGCCAGCAGCTTAGTCGGGGGGTACCCTGAAGCTTTCTTT.

V and J are TRBV3-1 (or the pseudogene TRBV3-2) and TRBJ2-7; 8 positions match TRBD2. Trimming took 4 bases from V and 0 from J; bases not matched to a gene: 14. The CDR3 runs 18 residues. Germline loops: CDR1 LGHDT, CDR2 YNNKEL (reference sequence). The CDR3 DNA reads TGTGCCAGCAGCCCAGCTACTAGCGGTTCCTGTAGCTCCTACGAGCAGTACTTC. It is translated as CASSPATSGSCSSYEQYF.

This chain connects TRBV3-1 (or the pseudogene TRBV3-2) to TRBJ2-7, with D perhaps TRBD1 (6 bases). CDR3 size: 15 residues. In germline, CDR1 is LGHDT, CDR2 YNNKEL (reference sequence). V was trimmed by 1 base and J by 6 bases, leaving 16 bases between them. The CDR3 region has the DNA TGTGCCAGCAGCCAAGCCGGGACAAGGACTGCCGAGCAGTACTTC. As protein: CASSQAGTRTAEQYF.

The CDR3 reads CASSLIGTGLRRTEAFF. The DNA of the CDR3 is TGTGCCAGCAGTTTAATAGGGACAGGGCTCCGAAGGACTGAAGCTTTCTTT. The chain links TRBV28 to TRBJ1-1; TRBD1 aligns across 9 bases. The V gene end was trimmed by 2 bases and the J gene end by 5 bases; junction bases not matched to a gene: 12. The V gene's germline CDR1 is MDHEN and CDR2 SYDVKM. The CDR3 totals 17 residues.

V gene TRBV19 combines with J gene TRBJ2-1, with 11 bases aligning to TRBD2. Germline assignment: CDR1 LNHDA and CDR2 SQIVND (reference sequence). The CDR3 runs to 16 residues. Losses at the gene ends were 3 bases for V and 7 bases for J; bases not matched to a gene: 8. The CDR3 sequence is CASSIPGVAGGNEQFF. In nucleotides, the CDR3 is TGTGCCAGTAGTATTCCCGGAGTAGCGGGGGGGAATGAGCAGTTCTTC. Based on the CDR3 plus reference TRBV19 and TRBJ2-1, the full variable domain is DGGITQSPKYLFRKEGQNVTLSCEQNLNHDAMYWYRQDPGQGLRLIYYSQIVNDFQKGDIAEGYSVSREKKESFPLTVTSAQKNPTAFYLCASSIPGVAGGNEQFFGPGTRLTVL.